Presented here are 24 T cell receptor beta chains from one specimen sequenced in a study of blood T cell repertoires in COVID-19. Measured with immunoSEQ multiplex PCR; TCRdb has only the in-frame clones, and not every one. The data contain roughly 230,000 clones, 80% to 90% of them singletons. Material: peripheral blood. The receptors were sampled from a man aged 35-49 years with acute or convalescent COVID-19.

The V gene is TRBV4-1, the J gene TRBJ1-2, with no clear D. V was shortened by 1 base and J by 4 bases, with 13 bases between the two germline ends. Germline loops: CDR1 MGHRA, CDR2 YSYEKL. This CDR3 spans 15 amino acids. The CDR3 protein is CASSQVNQVLYGYTF. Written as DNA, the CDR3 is TGCGCCAGCAGCCAAGTGAATCAGGTCCTCTATGGCTACACCTTC.

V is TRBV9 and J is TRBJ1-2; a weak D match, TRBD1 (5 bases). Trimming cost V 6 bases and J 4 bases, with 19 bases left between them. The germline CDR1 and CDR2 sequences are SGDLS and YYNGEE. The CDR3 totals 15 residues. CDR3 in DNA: TGTGCCAGCACCCACCCTTACGGGGGAAGCTATGGCTACACCTTC. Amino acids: CASTHPYGGSYGYTF.

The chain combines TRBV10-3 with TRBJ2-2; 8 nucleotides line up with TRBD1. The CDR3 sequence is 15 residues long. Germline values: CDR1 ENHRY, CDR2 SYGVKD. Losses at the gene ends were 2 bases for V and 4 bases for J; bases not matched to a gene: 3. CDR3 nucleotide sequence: TGTGCCATCAGTGAGGACAGGGGTGTCACCGGGGAGCTGTTTTTT. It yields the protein CAISEDRGVTGELFF.

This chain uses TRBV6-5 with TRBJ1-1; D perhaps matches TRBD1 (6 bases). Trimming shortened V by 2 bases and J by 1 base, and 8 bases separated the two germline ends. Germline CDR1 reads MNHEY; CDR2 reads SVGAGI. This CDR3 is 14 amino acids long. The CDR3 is CASSYAGANTEAFF. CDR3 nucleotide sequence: TGTGCCAGCAGTTACGCAGGGGCGAACACTGAAGCTTTCTTT.

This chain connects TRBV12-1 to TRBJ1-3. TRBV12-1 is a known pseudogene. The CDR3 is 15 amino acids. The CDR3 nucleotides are TGTGCCAGCAGCTTTGCTTGGAGCTCTGGAAACACCATATATTTT. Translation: CASSFAWSSGNTIYF.

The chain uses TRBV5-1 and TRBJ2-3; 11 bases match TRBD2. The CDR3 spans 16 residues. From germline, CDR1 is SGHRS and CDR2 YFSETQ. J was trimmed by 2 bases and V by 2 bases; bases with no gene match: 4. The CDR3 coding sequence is TGCGCCAGCAGCTTACTAGCGGGGGCACCCACAGATACGCAGTATTTT. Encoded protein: CASSLLAGAPTDTQYF. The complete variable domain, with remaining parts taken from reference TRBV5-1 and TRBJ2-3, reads KAGVTQTPRYLIKTRGQQVTLSCSPISGHRSVSWYQQTPGQGLQFLFEYFSETQRNKGNFPGRFSGRQFSNSRSEMNVSTLELGDSALYLCASSLLAGAPTDTQYFGPGTRLTVL.

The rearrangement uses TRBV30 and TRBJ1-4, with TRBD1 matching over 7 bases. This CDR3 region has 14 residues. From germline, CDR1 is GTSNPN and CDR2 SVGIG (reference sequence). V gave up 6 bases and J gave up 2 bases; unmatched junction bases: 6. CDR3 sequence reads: CACTQGVTNEKLFF. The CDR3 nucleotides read TGTGCCTGTACCCAGGGGGTTACTAATGAAAAACTGTTTTTT.

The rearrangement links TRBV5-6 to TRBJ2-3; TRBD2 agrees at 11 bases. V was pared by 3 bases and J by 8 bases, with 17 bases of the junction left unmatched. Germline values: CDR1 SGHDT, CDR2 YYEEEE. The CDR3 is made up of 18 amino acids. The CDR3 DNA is TGTGCCAGCAGCTCACGCACTACTAGCGGGGGAGGGGGCCGTACGCAGTATTTT. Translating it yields CASSSRTTSGGGGRTQYF. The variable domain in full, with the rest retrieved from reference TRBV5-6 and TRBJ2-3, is DAGVTQSPTHLIKTRGQQVTLRCSPKSGHDTVSWYQQALGQGPQFIFQYYEEEERQRGNFPDRFSGHQFPNYSSELNVNALLLGDSALYLCASSSRTTSGGGGRTQYFGPGTRLTVL.

The CDR3 sequence: CASSAKEEQGYGEKLFF. CDR3 coding DNA: TGTGCCAGCAGCGCGAAAGAGGAACAGGGGTATGGTGAAAAACTGTTTTTT. This chain connects TRBV9 to TRBJ1-4; TRBD1 aligns across 7 bases. The CDR3 consists of 17 residues. Trimming at V came to 3 bases and at J to 7 bases, leaving 15 bases not matched to a gene. From germline, CDR1 is SGDLS and CDR2 YYNGEE. The full variable domain, in which reference TRBV9 and TRBJ1-4 provide the parts outside the CDR3, is DSGVTQTPKHLITATGQRVTLRCSPRSGDLSVYWYQQSLDQGLQFLIQYYNGEERAKGNILERFSAQQFPDLHSELNLSSLELGDSALYFCASSAKEEQGYGEKLFFGSGTQLSVL.

The CDR3 sequence: CASSLGWRELFF. For the CDR3, the DNA is TGTGCCAGCAGCTTAGGCTGGCGGGAGCTGTTTTTT. V is TRBV11-2 and J is TRBJ2-2; unclear D gene. The length of the CDR3 is 12 residues. CDR1 SGHAT and CDR2 FQNNGV come from the germline V gene. Trimming left V 1 base short and J 9 bases short, with 6 bases between.

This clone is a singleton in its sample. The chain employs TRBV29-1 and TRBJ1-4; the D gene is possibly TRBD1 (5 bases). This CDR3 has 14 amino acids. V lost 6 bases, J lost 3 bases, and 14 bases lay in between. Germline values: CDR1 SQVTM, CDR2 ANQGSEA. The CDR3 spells CSVTTGGSNEKLFF. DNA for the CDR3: TGCAGCGTGACGACCGGGGGTTCTAATGAAAAACTGTTTTTT.

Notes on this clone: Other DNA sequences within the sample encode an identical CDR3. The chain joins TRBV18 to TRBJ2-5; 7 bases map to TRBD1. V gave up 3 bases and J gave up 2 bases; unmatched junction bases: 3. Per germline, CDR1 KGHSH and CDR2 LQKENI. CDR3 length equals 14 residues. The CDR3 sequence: CASSPTGDQETQYF. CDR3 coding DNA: TGTGCCAGCTCACCCACAGGGGATCAAGAGACCCAGTACTTC.

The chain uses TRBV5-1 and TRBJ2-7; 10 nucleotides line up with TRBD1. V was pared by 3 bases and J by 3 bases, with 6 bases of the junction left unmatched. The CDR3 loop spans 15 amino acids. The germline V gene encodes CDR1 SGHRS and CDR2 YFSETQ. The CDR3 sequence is CASSSGQGRIYEQYF. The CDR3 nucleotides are TGCGCCAGCAGCTCGGGACAGGGGAGAATCTACGAGCAGTACTTC.

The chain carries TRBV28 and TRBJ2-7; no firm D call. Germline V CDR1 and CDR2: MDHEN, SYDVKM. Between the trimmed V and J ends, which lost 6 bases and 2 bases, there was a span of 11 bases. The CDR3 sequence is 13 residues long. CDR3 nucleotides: TGTGCCAGCAGGACACAAGCCCCCTACGAGCAGTACTTC. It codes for CASRTQAPYEQYF.

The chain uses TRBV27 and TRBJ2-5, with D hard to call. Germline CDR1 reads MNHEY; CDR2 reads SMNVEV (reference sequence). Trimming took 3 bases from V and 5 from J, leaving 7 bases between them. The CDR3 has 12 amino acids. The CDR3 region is CASSFSGETQYF. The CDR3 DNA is TGTGCCAGCAGTTTTTCCGGGGAGACCCAGTACTTC.

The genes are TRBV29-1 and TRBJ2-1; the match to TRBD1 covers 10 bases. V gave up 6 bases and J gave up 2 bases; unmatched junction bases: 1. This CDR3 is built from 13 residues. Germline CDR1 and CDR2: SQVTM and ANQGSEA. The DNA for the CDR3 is TGCAGCGTGACAGGGGGCCCCTACAATGAGCAGTTCTTC. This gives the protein CSVTGGPYNEQFF.

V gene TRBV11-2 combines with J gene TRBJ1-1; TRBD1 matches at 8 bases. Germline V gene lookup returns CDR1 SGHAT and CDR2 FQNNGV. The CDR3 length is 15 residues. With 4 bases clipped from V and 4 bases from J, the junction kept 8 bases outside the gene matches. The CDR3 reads CASSYRGWGTTEAFF. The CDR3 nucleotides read TGTGCCAGCAGCTACAGGGGGTGGGGGACCACTGAAGCTTTCTTT.

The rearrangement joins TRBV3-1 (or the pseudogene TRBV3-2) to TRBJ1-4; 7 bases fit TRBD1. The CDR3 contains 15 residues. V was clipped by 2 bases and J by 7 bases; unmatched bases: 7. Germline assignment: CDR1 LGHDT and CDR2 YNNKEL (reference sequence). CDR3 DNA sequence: TGTGCCAGCAGCCAAAGAAGGGGGCTAGGTGAAAAACTGTTTTTT. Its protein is CASSQRRGLGEKLFF.

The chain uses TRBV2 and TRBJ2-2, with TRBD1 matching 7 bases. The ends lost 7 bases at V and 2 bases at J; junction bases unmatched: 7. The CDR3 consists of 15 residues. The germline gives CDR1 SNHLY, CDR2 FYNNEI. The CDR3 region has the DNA TGTGCCAGCACCTGGGGGACAGAAAACACCGGGGAGCTGTTTTTT. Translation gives CASTWGTENTGELFF. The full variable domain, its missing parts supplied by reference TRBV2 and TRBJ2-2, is EPEVTQTPSHQVTQMGQEVILRCVPISNHLYFYWYRQILGQKVEFLVSFYNNEISEKSEIFDDQFSVERPDGSNFTLKIRSTKLEDSAMYFCASTWGTENTGELFFGEGSRLTVL.

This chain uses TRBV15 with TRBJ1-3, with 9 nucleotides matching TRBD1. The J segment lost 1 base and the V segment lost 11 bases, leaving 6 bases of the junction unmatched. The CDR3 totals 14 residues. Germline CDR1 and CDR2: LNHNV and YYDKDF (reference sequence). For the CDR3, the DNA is TGTGCCTCAGGACAGGGGACGTCTGGAAACACCATATATTTT. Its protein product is CASGQGTSGNTIYF.

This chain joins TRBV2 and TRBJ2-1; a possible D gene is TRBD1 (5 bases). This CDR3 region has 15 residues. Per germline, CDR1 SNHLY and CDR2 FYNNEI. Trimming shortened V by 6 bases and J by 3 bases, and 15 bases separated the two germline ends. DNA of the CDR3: TGTGCCAGCAGCAATCAGGGAAAGGGCTACAATGAGCAGTTCTTC. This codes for CASSNQGKGYNEQFF.

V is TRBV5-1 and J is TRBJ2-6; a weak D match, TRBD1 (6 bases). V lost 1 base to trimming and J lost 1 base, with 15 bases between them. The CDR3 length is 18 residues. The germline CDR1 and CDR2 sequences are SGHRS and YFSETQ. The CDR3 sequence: CASSLRTALTSGANVLTF. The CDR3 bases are TGCGCCAGCAGCTTGAGGACAGCTCTTACGTCTGGGGCCAACGTCCTGACTTTC.

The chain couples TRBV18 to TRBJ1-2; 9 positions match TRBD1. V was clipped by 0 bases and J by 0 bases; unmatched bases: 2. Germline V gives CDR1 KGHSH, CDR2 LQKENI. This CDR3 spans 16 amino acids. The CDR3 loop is CASSPPGQGANYGYTF. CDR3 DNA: TGTGCCAGCTCACCACCGGGACAGGGAGCTAACTATGGCTACACCTTC.

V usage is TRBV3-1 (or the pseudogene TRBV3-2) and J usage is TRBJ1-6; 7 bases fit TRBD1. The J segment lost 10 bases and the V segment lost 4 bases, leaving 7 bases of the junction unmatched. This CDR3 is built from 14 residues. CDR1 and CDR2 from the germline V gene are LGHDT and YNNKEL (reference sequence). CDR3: CASSPRDRGSPLHF. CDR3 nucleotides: TGTGCCAGCAGCCCCCGGGACAGAGGGTCACCCCTCCACTTT.